This is a list of T cell receptor beta chains from one sample in a study of vaccination effects on CD4 cells after COVID-19. These TCRs are of unknown antigen specificity. Assay: immunoSEQ multiplex PCR; the TCRdb copy retains only in-frame clones and omits some. Seen here are 71,000 or so clones, under 75% observed once, and the top ten hold approximately 4%. The specimen comprised CD4+ T cells from PBMCs cultured with HCoV-OC43 spike peptides, sampled before COVID-19 vaccination. The source of these receptors is a human donor who received a COVID-19 vaccine. Each CDR3 is given with its conserved first and last residue.

v_call	j_call	cdr3_aa
TRBV6-5	TRBJ2-5	CASRPYKAGQETQYF
TRBV18	TRBJ2-3	CASSPVKGAPGTDTQYF
TRBV6-4	TRBJ1-3	CASSPGTGLSGNTIYF
TRBV9	TRBJ2-5	CASSGGTKETQYF
TRBV30	TRBJ2-5	CAWSEARSIKETQYF
TRBV5-1	TRBJ2-5	CASSFTEETQYF
TRBV24-1	TRBJ2-1	CATSDFYPASYNEQFF
TRBV5-1	TRBJ1-2	CASSLDIGGSGCTF
TRBV4-3	TRBJ2-3	CASSQDPQGSDTQYF
TRBV5-1	TRBJ1-1	CASSLDRDDAEAFF
TRBV30	TRBJ1-2	CAWSALQGLLNYGYTF
TRBV5-1	TRBJ2-5	CASSLGAAGAGETQYF
TRBV3-1/TRBV3-2	TRBJ1-4	CASSRDPGGATNEKLFF
TRBV13	TRBJ2-1	CASSGQGSRSYNEQFF
TRBV2	TRBJ1-2	CASSERQGWGGYTF
TRBV6-5	TRBJ1-3	CASSSVQGRDTIYF
TRBV7-6	TRBJ1-1	CASSLVSVMNTEAFF
TRBV6-2/TRBV6-3	TRBJ2-2	CASSTRTSGGATPGELFF
TRBV24-1	TRBJ2-5	CATSFGGGQETQYF
TRBV6-5	TRBJ1-2	CASSWQGGPYGYTF
TRBV18	TRBJ2-5	CASSTYSQETQYF
TRBV5-1	TRBJ2-5	CASSLGQETQYF
TRBV15	TRBJ2-3	CATSRGPRDRVADTQYF
TRBV24-1	TRBJ2-3	CATSDGELTSTDTQYF
TRBV12-5	TRBJ1-2	CASGLGGESYGYTF
TRBV19	TRBJ1-5	CASSKTGQGDQPQHF
TRBV27	TRBJ1-1	CASSTRTGAFKMNTEAFF
TRBV29-1	TRBJ2-3	CKPPRSADTQYF
TRBV5-1	TRBJ2-2	CASSLARGVLSGELFF
TRBV6-4	TRBJ2-3	CASSDSRGQGHDTQYF
TRBV3-1/TRBV3-2	TRBJ1-1	CASSQGHRADTEAFF
TRBV2	TRBJ1-2	CASSLGQGVSIGYTF
TRBV6-1	TRBJ1-5	CASSEARSQPQHF
TRBV5-1	TRBJ2-3	CASSLEAGGATDTQYF
TRBV9	TRBJ1-2	CASSVSGSYGYTF
TRBV7-2	TRBJ2-1	CASSLNPRGGGNEQFF
TRBV6-5	TRBJ1-1	CASRREGGAEAFF
TRBV5-1	TRBJ1-4	CASRFYPRGADEKLFF
TRBV7-9	TRBJ1-5	CASSWGGNNQPQHF
TRBV18	TRBJ2-5	CASSPTQSREETQYF
TRBV7-2	TRBJ1-6	CASSLLRRNSPLHF
TRBV28	TRBJ1-2	CASSDSYGYTF
TRBV11-2	TRBJ2-2	CASSLASRTFHTGELFF
TRBV24-1	TRBJ2-3	CATSAQTTSTDTQYF
TRBV7-3	TRBJ2-2	CASSSQGPANTGELFF
TRBV3-1/TRBV3-2	TRBJ1-3	CASSQGEGSIYF
TRBV5-6	TRBJ2-1	CASSLGRLEQFF
TRBV30	TRBJ2-5	CAWSVYAGETQYF
TRBV7-2	TRBJ2-5	CASSYPGLAVGVTLTQYF
TRBV27	TRBJ1-4	CASSAQGLTNEKLFF
TRBV5-6	TRBJ1-5	CASSPGWGPHQPQHF
TRBV6-5	TRBJ2-5	CASSYSYKLELYF
TRBV19	TRBJ2-2	CASSRDGTATNTGELFF
TRBV10-2	TRBJ2-5	CASSESLGWLVRETQYF